The T cell receptor beta chain under discussion was sequenced for a study of CD8 T cells in ankylosing spondylitis. Study outcomes and limitations: Ankylosing spondylitis blood seemed to carry a telltale TCR beta motif made of several highly homologous variants.

The CDR3 is 12 amino acids. In germline, CDR1 is GTSNPN, CDR2 SVGIG (reference sequence). With 2 bases removed from V and 7 bases from J, the gap between germline ends came to 11 bases. Remarks on this clonotype: Its antigen is unidentified.

Quantitative 5'-RACE with molecular barcodes generated TCR beta libraries. TCRdb re-called the 5' RACE reads through MiXCR, storing one row per CDR3 protein. The sample records a few hundred thousand distinct CDR3 sequences, over 9.5% being singletons. The source of this sequence is a male donor with ankylosing spondylitis. V usage is TRBV30 and J usage is TRBJ1-1; D is ambiguous. Sequenced: blood, either unsorted or a sorted T cell fraction (not recorded which). As DNA, the CDR3 is TGTGCCTGGAGTTACCCACCGGATGAAGCTTTCTTT. It encodes CAWSYPPDEAFF.